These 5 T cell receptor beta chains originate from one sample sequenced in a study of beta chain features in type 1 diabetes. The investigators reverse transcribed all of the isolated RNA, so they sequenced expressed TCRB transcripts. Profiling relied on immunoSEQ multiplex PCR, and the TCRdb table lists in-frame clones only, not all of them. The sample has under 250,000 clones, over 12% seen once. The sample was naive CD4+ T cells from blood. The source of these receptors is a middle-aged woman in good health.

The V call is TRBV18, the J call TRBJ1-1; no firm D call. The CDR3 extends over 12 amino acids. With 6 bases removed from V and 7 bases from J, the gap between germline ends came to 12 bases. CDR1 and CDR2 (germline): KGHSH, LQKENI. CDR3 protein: CASSRTEYEAFF. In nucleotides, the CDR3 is TGTGCCAGCTCCCGAACAGAATATGAAGCTTTCTTT.

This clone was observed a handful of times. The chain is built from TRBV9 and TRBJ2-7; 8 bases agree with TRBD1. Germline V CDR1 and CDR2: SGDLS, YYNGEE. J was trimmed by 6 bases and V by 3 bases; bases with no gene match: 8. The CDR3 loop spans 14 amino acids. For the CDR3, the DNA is TGTGCCAGCAGCGAGGGGACAGGTCGGCGCGAGCAGTACTTC. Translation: CASSEGTGRREQYF.

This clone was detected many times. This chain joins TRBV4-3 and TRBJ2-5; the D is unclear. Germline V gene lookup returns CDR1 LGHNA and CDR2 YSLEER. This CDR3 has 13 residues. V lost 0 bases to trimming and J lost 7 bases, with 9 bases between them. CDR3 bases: TGCGCCAGCAGCCAAGAGTCCCCCGGGACCCAGTACTTC. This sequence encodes CASSQESPGTQYF.

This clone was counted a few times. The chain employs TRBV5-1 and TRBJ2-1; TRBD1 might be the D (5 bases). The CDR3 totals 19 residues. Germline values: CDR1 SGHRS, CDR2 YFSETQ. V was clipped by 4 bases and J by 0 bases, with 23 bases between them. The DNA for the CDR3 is TGCGCCAGCAGCCAAAACACTCAACAGGTCCTGAGCTCCTACAATGAGCAGTTCTTC. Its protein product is CASSQNTQQVLSSYNEQFF.

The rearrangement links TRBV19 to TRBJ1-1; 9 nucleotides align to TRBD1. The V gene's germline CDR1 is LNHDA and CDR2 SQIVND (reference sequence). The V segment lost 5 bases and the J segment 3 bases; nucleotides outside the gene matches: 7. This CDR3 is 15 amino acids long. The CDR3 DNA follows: TGTGCCAGTAGTCTCCACAGGGGGCAGGACACTGAAGCTTTCTTT. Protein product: CASSLHRGQDTEAFF.